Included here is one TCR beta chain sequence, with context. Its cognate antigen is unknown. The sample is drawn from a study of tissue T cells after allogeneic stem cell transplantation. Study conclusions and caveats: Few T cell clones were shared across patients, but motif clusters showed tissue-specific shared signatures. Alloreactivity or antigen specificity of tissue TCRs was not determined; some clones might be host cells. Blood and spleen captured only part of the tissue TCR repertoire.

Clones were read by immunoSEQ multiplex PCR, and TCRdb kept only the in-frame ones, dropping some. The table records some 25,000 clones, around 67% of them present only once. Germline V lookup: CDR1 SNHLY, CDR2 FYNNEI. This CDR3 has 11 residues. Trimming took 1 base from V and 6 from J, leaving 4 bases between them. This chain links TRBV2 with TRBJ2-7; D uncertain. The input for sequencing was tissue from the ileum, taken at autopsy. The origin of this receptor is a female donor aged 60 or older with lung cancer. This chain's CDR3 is CASSEVSEQYF. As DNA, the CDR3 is TGTGCCAGCAGTGAAGTCAGCGAGCAGTACTTC.